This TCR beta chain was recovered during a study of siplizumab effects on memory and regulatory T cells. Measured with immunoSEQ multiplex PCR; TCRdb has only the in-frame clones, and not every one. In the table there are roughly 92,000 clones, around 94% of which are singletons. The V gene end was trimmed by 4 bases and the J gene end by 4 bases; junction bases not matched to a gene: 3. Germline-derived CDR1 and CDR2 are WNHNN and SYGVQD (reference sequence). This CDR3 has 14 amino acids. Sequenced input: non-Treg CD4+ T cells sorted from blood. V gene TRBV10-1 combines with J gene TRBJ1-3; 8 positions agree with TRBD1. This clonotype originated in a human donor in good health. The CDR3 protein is CASSGQGNGNTIYF. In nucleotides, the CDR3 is TGCGCCAGCAGTGGACAGGGGAACGGAAACACCATATATTTT.